Sequencing of this T cell receptor beta chain was carried out in a study of blood T cell repertoires in COVID-19. Overall study: Samples taken during acute and convalescent COVID-19 were collected in the United States, Italy and Spain. PBMCs, B-cell-depleted T cells, or T cells provided the cDNA or gDNA that made up the material.

CDR3 length: 13 amino acids. The germline gives CDR1 SGHTA, CDR2 FQGTGA. Trimming stripped 2 bases from V and 4 bases from J, with 8 bases between. The method was immunoSEQ multiplex PCR; TCRdb's version includes in-frame clones alone and lacks a portion of them. The sample has about 180,000 clones; roughly 89% are singletons. Participants had their cohort set by participant-reported clinical history. J is TRBJ1-2 and V is TRBV7-3; D remains unclear. Sequencing was performed on PBMCs or T cells enriched from blood (not recorded which). This TCR came from a woman aged 40-49 years with acute COVID-19. The chain's CDR3 is CASSLDGIYGYTF. The CDR3 DNA is TGTGCCAGCAGCTTAGACGGGATCTATGGCTACACCTTC.